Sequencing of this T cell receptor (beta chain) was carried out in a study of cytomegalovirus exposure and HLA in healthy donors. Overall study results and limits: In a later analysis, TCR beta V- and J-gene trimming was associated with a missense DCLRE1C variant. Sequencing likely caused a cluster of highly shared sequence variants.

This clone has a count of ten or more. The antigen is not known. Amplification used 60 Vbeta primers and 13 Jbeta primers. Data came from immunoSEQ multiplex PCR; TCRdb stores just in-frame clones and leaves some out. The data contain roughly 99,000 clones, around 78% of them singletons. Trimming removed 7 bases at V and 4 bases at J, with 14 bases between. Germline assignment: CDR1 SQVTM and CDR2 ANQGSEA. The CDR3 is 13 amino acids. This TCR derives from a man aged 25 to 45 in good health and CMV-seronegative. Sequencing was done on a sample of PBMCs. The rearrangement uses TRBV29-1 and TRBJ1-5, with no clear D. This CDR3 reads CSAQGGFNQPQHF. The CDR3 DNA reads TGCAGCGCCCAAGGAGGTTTTAATCAGCCCCAGCATTTT.